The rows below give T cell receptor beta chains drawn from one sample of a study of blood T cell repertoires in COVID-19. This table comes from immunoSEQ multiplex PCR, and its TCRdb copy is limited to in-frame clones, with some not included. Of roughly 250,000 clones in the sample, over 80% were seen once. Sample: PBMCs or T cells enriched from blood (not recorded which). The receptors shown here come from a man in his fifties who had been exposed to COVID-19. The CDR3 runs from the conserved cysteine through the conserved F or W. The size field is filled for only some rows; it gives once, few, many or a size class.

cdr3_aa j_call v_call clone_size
CASSSYTGTESHSNQPQHF TRBJ1-5 TRBV5-8 NA
CSASSLSRGSDTGELFF TRBJ2-2 TRBV20-1 NA
CASRGRTGRNQPQHF TRBJ1-5 TRBV6-5 NA
CASSWQGPIDNSPLHF TRBJ1-6 TRBV5-1 NA
CSASPRGSPTDTQYF TRBJ2-3 TRBV20-1 NA
CASSLAGTGVGNTIYF TRBJ1-3 TRBV5-1 NA
CASSLSGGYGYTF TRBJ1-2 TRBV7-3 NA
CASCRDRTNYGYTF TRBJ1-2 TRBV2 NA
CASSLGQGAFF TRBJ1-1 TRBV12-3/TRBV12-4 NA
CASSLARLRGETQYF TRBJ2-5 TRBV5-1 NA
CASRAAGGNTIYF TRBJ1-3 TRBV27 NA
CASIGGPGGTDTQYF TRBJ2-3 TRBV28 NA
CSVGEGQGNTIYF TRBJ1-3 TRBV29-1 NA
CAALNGRPANTEAFF TRBJ1-1 TRBV6-5 NA
CASSFHRGEQYF TRBJ2-7 TRBV7-9 few
CASLSDRGAYGYTF TRBJ1-2 TRBV18 NA
CASSLVAGSKETQYF TRBJ2-5 TRBV5-4 once
CASSQGHRTGGGVSQPQHF TRBJ1-5 TRBV4-1 few
CASSLASGQGSPLHF TRBJ1-6 TRBV5-5 NA
CASSIQGANEKLFF TRBJ1-4 TRBV19 NA
CASSPAGASTDTQYF TRBJ2-3 TRBV5-1 NA
CASSAIQAYGYTF TRBJ1-2 TRBV2 NA
CASSPGWTVNEQFF TRBJ2-1 TRBV7-3 NA
CASSIRQGAGDTQYF TRBJ2-3 TRBV3-1/TRBV3-2 NA
CASSSQQGMPQHF TRBJ1-5 TRBV11-2 NA
CSASHTVNYGYTF TRBJ1-2 TRBV20-1 NA
CASSLSLSPLHF TRBJ1-6 TRBV7-9 NA
CASRLTGTVGEKLFF TRBJ1-4 TRBV27 NA
CASSLTPTTPGGDTQYF TRBJ2-3 TRBV7-3 NA
CASSPPGTSGMDEQFF TRBJ2-1 TRBV5-1 once
CASSQDLLLEGTF TRBJ1-2 TRBV3-1/TRBV3-2 NA
CASSQGRGNTGELFF TRBJ2-2 TRBV3-1/TRBV3-2 NA
CASSVTSSGANVLTF TRBJ2-6 TRBV2 NA
CATSASGGFFGYTF TRBJ1-2 TRBV24-1 NA
CATSDLRSGRANTGELFF TRBJ2-2 TRBV24-1 NA
CASSLSDAGSNYGYTF TRBJ1-2 TRBV28 NA
CASSPGLPINNQPQHF TRBJ1-5 TRBV5-1 NA
CSVEDLGGKLEAFF TRBJ1-1 TRBV29-1 NA
CAWGYQDNQPQHF TRBJ1-5 TRBV30 NA
CASSPDRATEAFF TRBJ1-1 TRBV18 NA
CASSLNRDNEQFF TRBJ2-1 TRBV12-3/TRBV12-4 NA
CAWSTTGQGKPYEQYF TRBJ2-7 TRBV30 NA
CASSHPTGQGSGYTF TRBJ1-2 TRBV3-1/TRBV3-2 NA
CASGRNLAGGRTGELFF TRBJ2-2 TRBV5-1 NA
CASSPPTGATNEKLFF TRBJ1-4 TRBV18 NA
CAIINSSLLSGNTIYF TRBJ1-3 TRBV10-3 once
CASSPTRTGDYEQYF TRBJ2-7 TRBV3-1/TRBV3-2 NA
CASSSNSAGGYETQYF TRBJ2-5 TRBV7-2 NA
CAISRAQGNGYTF TRBJ1-2 TRBV10-3 once
CASRGAGNTIYF TRBJ1-3 TRBV5-1 NA
CASSARDSSSYNSPLHF TRBJ1-6 TRBV9 NA
CASSTGDQETQYF TRBJ2-5 TRBV5-4 NA
CASSPRVYSILYGYTF TRBJ1-2 TRBV27 NA
CASSMTGGNYGYTF TRBJ1-2 TRBV5-1 NA
CASSPSGQGELFF TRBJ2-2 TRBV6-6 NA